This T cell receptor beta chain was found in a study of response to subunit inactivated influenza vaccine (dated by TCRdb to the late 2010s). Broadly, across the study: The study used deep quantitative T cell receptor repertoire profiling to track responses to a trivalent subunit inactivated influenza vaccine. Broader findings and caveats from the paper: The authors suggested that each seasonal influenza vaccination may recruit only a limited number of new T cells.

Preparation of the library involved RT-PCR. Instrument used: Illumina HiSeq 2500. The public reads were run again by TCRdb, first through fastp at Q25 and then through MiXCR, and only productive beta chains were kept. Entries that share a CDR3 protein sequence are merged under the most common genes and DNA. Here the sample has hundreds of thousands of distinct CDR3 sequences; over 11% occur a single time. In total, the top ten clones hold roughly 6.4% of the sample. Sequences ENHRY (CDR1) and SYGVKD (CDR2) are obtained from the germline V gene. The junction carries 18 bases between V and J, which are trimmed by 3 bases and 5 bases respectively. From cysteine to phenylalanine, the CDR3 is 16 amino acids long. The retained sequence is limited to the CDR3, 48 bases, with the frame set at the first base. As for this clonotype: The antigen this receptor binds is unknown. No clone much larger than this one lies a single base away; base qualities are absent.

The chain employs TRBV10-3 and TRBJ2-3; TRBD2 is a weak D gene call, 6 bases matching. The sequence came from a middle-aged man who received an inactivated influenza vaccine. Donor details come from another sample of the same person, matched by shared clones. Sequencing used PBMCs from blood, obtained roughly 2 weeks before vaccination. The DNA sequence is TGTGCCATCAGTGACTTGGCGGGGAGTCGGGGAGATACGCAGTATTTT. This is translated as CAISDLAGSRGDTQYF.